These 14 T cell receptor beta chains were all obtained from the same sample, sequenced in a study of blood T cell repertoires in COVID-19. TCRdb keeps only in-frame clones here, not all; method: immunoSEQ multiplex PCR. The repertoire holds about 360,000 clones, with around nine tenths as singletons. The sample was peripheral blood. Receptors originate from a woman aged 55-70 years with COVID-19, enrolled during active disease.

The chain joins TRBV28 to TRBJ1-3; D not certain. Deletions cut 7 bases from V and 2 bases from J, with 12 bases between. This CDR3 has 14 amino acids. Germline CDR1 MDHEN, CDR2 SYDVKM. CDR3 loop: CASKKTSPGNTIYF. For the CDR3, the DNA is TGTGCCAGCAAAAAAACAAGTCCTGGAAACACCATATATTTT.

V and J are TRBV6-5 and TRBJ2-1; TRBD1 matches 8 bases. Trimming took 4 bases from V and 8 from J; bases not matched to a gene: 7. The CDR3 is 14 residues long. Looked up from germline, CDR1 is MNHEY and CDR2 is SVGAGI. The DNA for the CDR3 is TGTGCCAGCAGTTTGAAGGACAGGGAGGATGAGCAGTTCTTC. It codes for CASSLKDREDEQFF.

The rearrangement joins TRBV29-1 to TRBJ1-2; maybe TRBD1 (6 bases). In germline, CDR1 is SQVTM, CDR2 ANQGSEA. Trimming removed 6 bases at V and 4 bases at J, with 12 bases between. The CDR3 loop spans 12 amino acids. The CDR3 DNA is TGCAGCGTAGAAAGGACAGCCTATGGCTACACCTTC. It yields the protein CSVERTAYGYTF.

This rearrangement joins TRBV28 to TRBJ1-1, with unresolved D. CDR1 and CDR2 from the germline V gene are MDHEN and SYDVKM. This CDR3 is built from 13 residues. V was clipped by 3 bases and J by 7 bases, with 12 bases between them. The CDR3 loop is CASSFSSYSEAFF. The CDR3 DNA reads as TGTGCCAGCAGTTTTAGCAGTTATAGTGAAGCTTTCTTT.

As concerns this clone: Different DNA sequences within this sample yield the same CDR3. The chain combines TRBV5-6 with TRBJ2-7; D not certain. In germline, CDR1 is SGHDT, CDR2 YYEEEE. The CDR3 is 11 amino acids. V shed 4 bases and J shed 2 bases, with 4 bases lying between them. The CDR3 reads CASSLAYEQYF. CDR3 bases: TGTGCCAGCAGCCTCGCCTACGAGCAGTACTTC.

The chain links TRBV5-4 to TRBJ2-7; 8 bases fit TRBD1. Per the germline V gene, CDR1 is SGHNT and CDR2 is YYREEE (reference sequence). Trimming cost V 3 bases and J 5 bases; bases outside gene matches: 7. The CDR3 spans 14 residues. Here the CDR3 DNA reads TGTGCCAGCAGCTCCAAGACAGGGGTCGACGAGCAGTACTTC. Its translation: CASSSKTGVDEQYF.

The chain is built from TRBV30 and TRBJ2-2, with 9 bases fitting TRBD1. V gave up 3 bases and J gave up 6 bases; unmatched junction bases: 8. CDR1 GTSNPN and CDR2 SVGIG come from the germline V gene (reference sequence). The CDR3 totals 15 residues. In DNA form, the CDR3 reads TGTGCCTGGAGCGCGGGACAGGGAGTTGCCGGGGAGCTGTTTTTT. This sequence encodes CAWSAGQGVAGELFF.

CDR3 nucleotides: TGTGCCAGCAGCTCTAATCTAGCGATCTTTGAGACCCAGTACTTC. Its translation: CASSSNLAIFETQYF. This sequence joins TRBV7-2 and TRBJ2-5, with D maybe TRBD2 (6 bases). V was shortened by 4 bases and J by 5 bases, with 17 bases between the two germline ends. Germline V lookup: CDR1 SGHTA, CDR2 FQGNSA. This CDR3 is 15 amino acids long.

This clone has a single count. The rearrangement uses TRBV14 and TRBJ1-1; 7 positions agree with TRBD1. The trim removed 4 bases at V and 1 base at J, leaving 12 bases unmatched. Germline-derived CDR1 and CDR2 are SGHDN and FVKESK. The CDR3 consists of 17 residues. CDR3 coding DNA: TGTGCCAGCAGCCGTAAGACAGGGATCGGTCAGAACACTGAAGCTTTCTTT. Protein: CASSRKTGIGQNTEAFF.

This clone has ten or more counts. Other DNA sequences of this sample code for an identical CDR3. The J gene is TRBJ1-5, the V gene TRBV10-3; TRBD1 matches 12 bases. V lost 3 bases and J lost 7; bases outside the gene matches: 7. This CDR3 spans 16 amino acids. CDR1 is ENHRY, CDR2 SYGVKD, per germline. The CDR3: CAISDQGQGAGQPQHF. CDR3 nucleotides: TGTGCCATCAGTGATCAGGGACAGGGGGCAGGGCAGCCCCAGCATTTT.

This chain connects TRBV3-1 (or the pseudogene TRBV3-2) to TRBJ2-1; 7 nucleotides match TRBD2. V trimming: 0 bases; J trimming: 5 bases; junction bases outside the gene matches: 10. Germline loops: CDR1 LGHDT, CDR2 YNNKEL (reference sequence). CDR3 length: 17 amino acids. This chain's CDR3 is CASSQDLWLAVNNEQFF. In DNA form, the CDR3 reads TGTGCCAGCAGCCAAGATCTGTGGCTAGCGGTGAACAATGAGCAGTTCTTC.

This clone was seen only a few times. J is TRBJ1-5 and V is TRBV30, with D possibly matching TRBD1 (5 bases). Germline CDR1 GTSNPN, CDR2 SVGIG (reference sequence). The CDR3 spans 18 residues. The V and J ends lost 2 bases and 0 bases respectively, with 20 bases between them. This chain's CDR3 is CAWSPSRGGYYSNQPQHF. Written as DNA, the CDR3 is TGTGCCTGGAGTCCCTCCCGCGGGGGATACTATAGCAATCAGCCCCAGCATTTT.

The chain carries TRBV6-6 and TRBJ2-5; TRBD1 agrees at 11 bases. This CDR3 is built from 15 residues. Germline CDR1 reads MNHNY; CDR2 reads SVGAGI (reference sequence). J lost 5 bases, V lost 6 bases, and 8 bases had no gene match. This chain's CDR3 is CASSNRDRGGETQYF. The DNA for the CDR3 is TGTGCCAGCAGCAACCGGGACAGGGGGGGGGAGACCCAGTACTTC.

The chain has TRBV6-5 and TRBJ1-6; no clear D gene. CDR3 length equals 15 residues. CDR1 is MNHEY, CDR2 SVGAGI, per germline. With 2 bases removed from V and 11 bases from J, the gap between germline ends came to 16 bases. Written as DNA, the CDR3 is TGTGCCAGCAGTTACGAGGCAGAAACTTCAACACCCCTCCACTTT. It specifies CASSYEAETSTPLHF.